This is a list of T cell receptor beta chains from one sample in a study of T cell responses to AZD1222 COVID-19 vaccine. Assay used: immunoSEQ multiplex PCR; TCRdb lists only in-frame clones, some missing. The table records approximately 110,000 clones, 90% to 95% of them present only once. This material consisted of peripheral blood, taken on day 0 of AZD1222 vaccination. The receptor set was obtained from an adult in good health. The conserved cysteine and the conserved F or W are not part of the CDR3 here. The order of the fields is V gene, J gene, CDR3 protein.

v_call: TRBV19
j_call: TRBJ2-7
cdr3_aa: ASSWSSGRSYEQY

v_call: TRBV2
j_call: TRBJ1-3
cdr3_aa: ASSPDRVGNTIY

v_call: TRBV30
j_call: TRBJ1-6
cdr3_aa: AWNPRVQGRYSPLH

v_call: TRBV7-2
j_call: TRBJ1-6
cdr3_aa: ASSLGRDRVRSPLH

v_call: TRBV10-3
j_call: TRBJ2-7
cdr3_aa: AISEPLGTGGDDEQY

v_call: TRBV4-1
j_call: TRBJ2-6
cdr3_aa: ASTGTGASGANVLT

v_call: TRBV10-3
j_call: TRBJ2-7
cdr3_aa: AISVIGAGDYEQY

v_call: TRBV5-8
j_call: TRBJ1-4
cdr3_aa: ASSSRQDHPATNEKLF

v_call: TRBV3-1/TRBV3-2
j_call: TRBJ2-3
cdr3_aa: ASSPPSPSPSTDTQY

v_call: TRBV19
j_call: TRBJ2-1
cdr3_aa: ASSNSGRAGWNEQF

v_call: TRBV19
j_call: TRBJ1-1
cdr3_aa: ASSITWDLMNTEAF

v_call: TRBV6-5
j_call: TRBJ1-1
cdr3_aa: ASLAGDGNTEAF

v_call: TRBV6-6
j_call: TRBJ1-2
cdr3_aa: ASSYVPTDGYT

v_call: TRBV2
j_call: TRBJ2-2
cdr3_aa: ASSEQRYTGELF

v_call: TRBV7-8
j_call: TRBJ2-1
cdr3_aa: ASSLGLVYNEQF

v_call: TRBV5-1
j_call: TRBJ1-6
cdr3_aa: ASSTGTGNSPLH

v_call: TRBV4-3
j_call: TRBJ2-7
cdr3_aa: ASSPQSSGGEQY

v_call: TRBV29-1
j_call: TRBJ2-5
cdr3_aa: SAGGEESETQY

v_call: TRBV2
j_call: TRBJ2-1
cdr3_aa: ASRTGLLARSSYNEQF

v_call: TRBV6-5
j_call: TRBJ1-1
cdr3_aa: ASSYLNTEAF

v_call: TRBV5-4
j_call: TRBJ1-6
cdr3_aa: ASRADRAYNSPLH

v_call: TRBV18
j_call: TRBJ2-1
cdr3_aa: ASSPVGLNNEQF